The T cell receptor (beta chain) described here comes from a study of blood T cell repertoires in COVID-19. Across the study: From T cells, B-cell-depleted T cells, or PBMCs came the material, which was cDNA or gDNA.

Participants reported their clinical history, and cohort assignment relied on those reports. Trimming removed 4 bases from V and 10 bases from J; junction bases left unmatched: 5. The CDR3 spans 14 residues. Germline V gives CDR1 SGHAT, CDR2 FQNNGV. TCRdb keeps only in-frame clones here, not all; method: immunoSEQ multiplex PCR. The sample lists around 180,000 clones, roughly 89% occurring once. The sample was PBMCs or T cells enriched from blood (not recorded which). This TCR derives from a woman aged 40 to 50 with acute COVID-19. The chain couples TRBV11-2 to TRBJ1-6, with TRBD1 matching 9 bases. The CDR3 DNA reads TGTGCCAGCAGCTGGGACAGGGTAGGCTCACCCCTCCACTTT. Its translation: CASSWDRVGSPLHF. Together with reference TRBV11-2 and TRBJ1-6, the CDR3 gives the full variable domain: EAGVAQSPRYKIIEKRQSVAFWCNPISGHATLYWYQQILGQGPKLLIQFQNNGVVDDSQLPKDRFSAERLKGVDSTLKIQPAKLEDSAVYLCASSWDRVGSPLHFGNGTRLTVT.